The 5 T cell receptor beta chains given below trace back to one sample, sequenced in a study of siplizumab effects on memory and regulatory T cells. Produced via immunoSEQ multiplex PCR; TCRdb's table is partial and in-frame only. The sample comprises more than 75,000 clones, more than 95% of which are singletons, and around 0.031% rests with the top ten. Sequencing was carried out using naive CD4+ T cells sorted from blood. The receptors were gathered from a human donor in good health.

J is TRBJ2-7 and V is TRBV29-1, with D unclear. Trimming took 3 bases from V and 2 from J, leaving 11 bases between them. Germline V gene sequence: CDR1 SQVTM, CDR2 ANQGSEA. This CDR3 comprises 13 residues. CDR3 nucleotide sequence: TGCAGCGTTGAGTCCGGCGGTACCTACGAGCAGTACTTC. This codes for CSVESGGTYEQYF.

V gene TRBV6-5 combines with J gene TRBJ2-1; 9 positions agree with TRBD2. Germline trimming cut 7 bases from V and 6 bases from J; bases unmatched to any gene: 10. The length of the CDR3 is 15 residues. Germline CDR1 MNHEY, CDR2 SVGAGI. For the CDR3, the DNA is TGTGCCAGCAATCCCGCGGCTAGCGGGATCAATGAGCAGTTCTTC. This codes for CASNPAASGINEQFF.

This clone came up once. The chain combines TRBV6-5 with TRBJ2-7, with D unclear. CDR1 is MNHEY, CDR2 SVGAGI, per germline. Trimming removed 1 base at V and 3 bases at J, with 1 base between. This CDR3 contains 11 residues. The CDR3 protein is CASSYYYEQYF. CDR3 coding DNA: TGTGCCAGCAGTTACTACTACGAGCAGTACTTC.

The chain employs TRBV11-3 and TRBJ2-1, with TRBD2 matching over 7 bases. J was trimmed by 2 bases and V by 4 bases; bases with no gene match: 5. This CDR3 comprises 15 residues. Germline V lookup: CDR1 SGHNT, CDR2 YENEEA. Here the CDR3 reads CASSSAGETYNEQFF. CDR3 bases: TGTGCCAGCAGCTCGGCGGGGGAAACCTACAATGAGCAGTTCTTC.

In nucleotides, the CDR3 is TGCAGCGTTGCCAGTACCGGGACAGGTATCGGCTACACCTTC. Translating gives CSVASTGTGIGYTF. The V call is TRBV29-1, the J call TRBJ1-2, with 8 bases matching TRBD1. Trimming took 4 bases from V and 8 from J; bases not matched to a gene: 12. CDR1 is SQVTM and CDR2 is ANQGSEA in the germline V gene. The CDR3 has 14 residues.